The 5 T cell receptor beta chains given below trace back to one sample, sequenced in a study of blood T cell repertoires in COVID-19. Here immunoSEQ multiplex PCR was the method, and the copy in TCRdb shows in-frame clones only, minus some. This table has approximately 310,000 clones, 85% appearing once. Sequencing was performed on PBMCs or T cells enriched from blood (not recorded which). Every receptor here comes from a woman aged 30 to 39 who had been exposed to COVID-19.

This clone appeared a single time. This chain links TRBV20-1 with TRBJ1-2; 7 bases align to TRBD1. The CDR3 runs 18 residues. Trimming at V came to 3 bases and at J to 8 bases, leaving 24 bases not matched to a gene. Germline V CDR1 and CDR2: DFQATT, SNEGSKA (reference sequence). As DNA, the CDR3 is TGCAGTGCTAGTCTCGCCCTTGATCGGGACAGCCTCGCAGCGGGCTACACCTTC. Amino acids: CSASLALDRDSLAAGYTF.

The genes are TRBV29-1 and TRBJ2-7, with TRBD1 as a possible D gene (6 bases). The CDR3 consists of 14 residues. V lost 0 bases and J 1 base, leaving 10 bases between the germline ends. CDR1 is SQVTM and CDR2 is ANQGSEA in the germline V gene. The CDR3 reads CSVEDRTVSYEQYF. As DNA, the CDR3 is TGCAGCGTTGAAGATCGGACAGTTTCCTACGAGCAGTACTTC.

This chain links TRBV19 with TRBJ1-5; D is possibly TRBD1 (6 bases). The CDR3 contains 14 residues. V was shortened by 6 bases and J by 2 bases, with 11 bases between the two germline ends. Germline lookup yields CDR1 LNHDA and CDR2 SQIVND (reference sequence). The CDR3 loop is CASSRGVGNQPQHF. For the CDR3, the DNA is TGTGCCAGTAGCAGGGGTGTGGGCAATCAGCCCCAGCATTTT.

This chain links TRBV27 with TRBJ2-7, with D possibly TRBD1 on 5 matching bases. Germline loops: CDR1 MNHEY, CDR2 SMNVEV (reference sequence). V gave up 3 bases and J gave up 0 bases, with 18 bases separating them. This CDR3 is 17 amino acids long. CDR3 in DNA: TGTGCCAGCAGTTTGACTCGGGCAGGGCCATACTCCTACGAGCAGTACTTC. Translating gives CASSLTRAGPYSYEQYF.

J is TRBJ2-5 and V is TRBV30, with a tentative D call TRBD1 (7 bases). In germline, CDR1 is GTSNPN, CDR2 SVGIG (reference sequence). The CDR3 runs to 15 residues. Trimming took 4 bases from V and 5 from J, leaving 20 bases between them. The CDR3 region is CAWTAGGGGVETQYF. In DNA, the CDR3 is TGTGCCTGGACTGCCGGAGGGGGCGGTGTGGAGACCCAGTACTTC.